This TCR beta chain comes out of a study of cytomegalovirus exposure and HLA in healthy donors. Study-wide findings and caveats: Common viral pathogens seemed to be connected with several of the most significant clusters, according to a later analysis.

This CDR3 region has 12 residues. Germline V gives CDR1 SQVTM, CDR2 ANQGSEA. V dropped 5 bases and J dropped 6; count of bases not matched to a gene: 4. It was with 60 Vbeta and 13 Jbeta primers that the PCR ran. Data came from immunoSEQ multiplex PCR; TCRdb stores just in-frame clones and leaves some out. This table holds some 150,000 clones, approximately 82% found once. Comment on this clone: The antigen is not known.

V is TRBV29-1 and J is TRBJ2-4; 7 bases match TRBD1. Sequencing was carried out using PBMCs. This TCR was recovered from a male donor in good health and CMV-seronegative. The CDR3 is CSVRRQGNIQYF. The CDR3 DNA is TGCAGCGTTAGGAGACAGGGAAACATTCAGTACTTC.